Following are 28 T cell receptor beta chains from one sample sequenced in a study of blood T cell repertoires in COVID-19. Some clones are missing from TCRdb's copy, which holds only in-frame ones; the method was immunoSEQ multiplex PCR. The table includes 380,000 or so clones, roughly 90% detected once. Sequences were obtained from peripheral blood. The origin of the receptors is a man in his forties or fifties with acute or convalescent COVID-19.

In its sample, this clone was seen once. The rearrangement uses TRBV28 and TRBJ1-1, with 9 bases that match TRBD1. From germline, CDR1 is MDHEN and CDR2 SYDVKM. The CDR3 sequence is 14 residues long. V lost 6 bases and J lost 6; bases outside the gene matches: 8. This CDR3 reads CASRVQGANAEAFF. The CDR3 coding sequence is TGTGCCAGCAGAGTACAGGGGGCTAACGCTGAAGCTTTCTTT.

This clone was detected only once. V and J are TRBV7-3 and TRBJ1-2, with D possibly being TRBD1 (6 bases). This CDR3 has 14 residues. V was pared by 3 bases and J by 7 bases, with 15 bases between. The germline gives CDR1 SGHTA, CDR2 FQGTGA. The CDR3 here is CASSLTGDPFGYTF. CDR3 in DNA: TGTGCCAGCAGCTTGACAGGAGATCCTTTTGGCTACACCTTC. Using reference TRBV7-3 and TRBJ1-2 for the parts outside the CDR3, the full variable domain is GAGVSQTPSNKVTEKGKYVELRCDPISGHTALYWYRQSLGQGPEFLIYFQGTGAADDSGLPNDRFFAVRPEGSVSTLKIQRTERGDSAVYLCASSLTGDPFGYTFGSGTRLTVV.

The rearrangement uses TRBV7-2 and TRBJ1-2; D not certain. In germline, CDR1 is SGHTA, CDR2 FQGNSA. Trimming took 4 bases from V and 4 from J, leaving 16 bases between them. CDR3 length equals 15 residues. CDR3 nucleotide sequence: TGTGCCAGCAGCTCCCGCGCAGGCTCGTCCTATGGCTACACCTTC. The encoded protein is CASSSRAGSSYGYTF.

This chain connects TRBV6-5 to TRBJ1-2, with D tentatively TRBD1 (6 bases). Germline lookup yields CDR1 MNHEY and CDR2 SVGAGI. V was pared by 0 bases and J by 8 bases, with 10 bases between. The CDR3 runs 13 residues. The CDR3: CASSYSTGWGYTF. For the CDR3, the DNA is TGTGCCAGCAGTTACTCGACAGGATGGGGCTACACCTTC.

The chain joins TRBV23-1 to TRBJ2-7; D gene uncertain. TRBV23-1 is flagged as an ORF with uncertain function. Trimming took 3 bases from V and 6 from J, leaving 21 bases between them. The CDR3 extends over 16 amino acids. The CDR3 coding sequence is TGCGCCAGCAGTCACCCCGACAAATCACCACTGGGCGAGCAGTACTTC. Its translation is CASSHPDKSPLGEQYF.

The rearrangement joins TRBV7-2 to TRBJ1-2; D may be TRBD1 (6 bases). Germline CDR1 is SGHTA and CDR2 is FQGNSA. Trimming removed 6 bases from V and 5 bases from J, with 19 bases in between. CDR3 length: 15 amino acids. CDR3 sequence: CASSSHGGAGYGYTF. CDR3 coding DNA: TGTGCCAGCAGTTCTCACGGGGGGGCAGGATATGGCTACACCTTC.

Concerning this clone: The identical CDR3 is also encoded by other nucleotide sequences in the sample. V and J are TRBV7-9 and TRBJ2-7; D not certain. V dropped 1 base and J dropped 7 bases, with 8 bases sitting between them. Germline CDR1 is SEHNR and CDR2 is FQNEAQ (reference sequence). The length of the CDR3 is 12 residues. CDR3 nucleotides: TGTGCCAGCAGCTTAGATCCCGGGGAGCAGTACTTC. This gives the protein CASSLDPGEQYF.

V is TRBV7-2 and J is TRBJ2-3; 9 positions agree with TRBD1. Per the germline V gene, CDR1 is SGHTA and CDR2 is FQGNSA. The CDR3 runs 16 residues. V lost 5 bases, J lost 2 bases, and 8 bases stayed unmatched. The CDR3 here is CASSVSGQGYTDTQYF. As DNA, the CDR3 is TGTGCCAGCAGCGTCTCGGGACAGGGCTACACAGATACGCAGTATTTT.

This chain joins TRBV30 and TRBJ1-5; possible D gene TRBD1, 6 bases. V shed 4 bases and J shed 4 bases, with 11 bases lying between them. CDR3 length: 13 residues. Per the germline V gene, CDR1 is GTSNPN and CDR2 is SVGIG (reference sequence). CDR3 in amino acids: CAWNYRENQPQHF. In DNA form, the CDR3 reads TGTGCCTGGAATTACAGGGAAAATCAGCCCCAGCATTTT.

This sequence joins TRBV5-1 and TRBJ2-3; D unclear. Germline-derived CDR1 and CDR2 are SGHRS and YFSETQ. V dropped 0 bases and J dropped 2 bases, with 10 bases sitting between them. The CDR3 totals 15 residues. CDR3 nucleotide sequence: TGCGCCAGCAGCTTGGAGCAGGCCGCCACAGATACGCAGTATTTT. Its translation: CASSLEQAATDTQYF. The variable domain in full, with the rest retrieved from reference TRBV5-1 and TRBJ2-3, is KAGVTQTPRYLIKTRGQQVTLSCSPISGHRSVSWYQQTPGQGLQFLFEYFSETQRNKGNFPGRFSGRQFSNSRSEMNVSTLELGDSALYLCASSLEQAATDTQYFGPGTRLTVL.

In its sample, this clone was seen once. V gene TRBV7-2 combines with J gene TRBJ2-7, with D maybe TRBD1 (6 bases). CDR3 length equals 13 residues. Trimming cost V 4 bases and J 4 bases, with 11 bases left between them. Germline assignment: CDR1 SGHTA and CDR2 FQGNSA. The CDR3 DNA sequence: TGTGCCAGCAGCTCACGGACAGATTACGAGCAGTACTTC. This sequence encodes CASSSRTDYEQYF.

The chain combines TRBV23-1 with TRBJ1-1; no clear D. TRBV23-1 is sorted into the ORF group, with uncertain function. The CDR3 has 12 residues. Trimming pared 4 bases from V and 3 bases from J, leaving 6 bases between. This CDR3 reads CASSPPDTEAFF. The CDR3 DNA follows: TGCGCCAGCAGTCCCCCGGACACTGAAGCTTTCTTT.

J is TRBJ2-7 and V is TRBV12-3 or TRBV12-4; the D is unclear. V shed 4 bases and J shed 2 bases, with 9 bases lying between them. CDR3 length: 13 residues. The CDR3 DNA is TGTGCCAGCAGTTCTCCCTCTACCTACGAGCAGTACTTC. Its translation: CASSSPSTYEQYF.

V gene TRBV7-3 combines with J gene TRBJ1-5; D is unresolved. V lost 2 bases to trimming and J lost 2 bases, with 10 bases between them. CDR3 size: 15 residues. Germline V gene lookup returns CDR1 SGHTA and CDR2 FQGTGA. The CDR3 reads CASSLSVSGNQPQHF. As DNA, the CDR3 is TGTGCCAGCAGCTTATCCGTTTCGGGCAATCAGCCCCAGCATTTT.

This sequence joins TRBV7-3 and TRBJ2-1, with TRBD2 matching over 13 bases. This CDR3 spans 15 amino acids. The V gene's germline CDR1 is SGHTA and CDR2 FQGTGA. J gave up 6 bases and V 2 bases, and 1 base lay outside the gene matches. The CDR3 region has the DNA TGTGCCAGCAGCTTAGGGACTAGCGGGACCAATGAGCAGTTCTTC. It codes for CASSLGTSGTNEQFF.

To note about this clone: Sequence at one end of the junction differs from germline and may be a read error. The chain carries TRBV30 and TRBJ1-1; maybe TRBD1 (6 bases). This CDR3 spans 16 amino acids. Germline values: CDR1 GTSNPN, CDR2 SVGIG (reference sequence). CDR3 sequence (DNA): TGTGCCTGGGGTGTTACAAGGGGGGGTACTTACACTGAAGCTTTCTTT. This translates into CAWGVTRGGTYTEAFF. Based on the CDR3 plus reference TRBV30 and TRBJ1-1, the full variable domain is SQTIHQWPATLVQPVGSPLSLECTVEGTSNPNLYWYRQAAGRGLQLLFYSVGIGQISSEVPQNLSASRPQDRQFILSSKKLLLSDSGFYLCAWGVTRGGTYTEAFFGQGTRLTVV.

This chain joins TRBV6-5 and TRBJ2-7; D possibly corresponds to TRBD2 (6 bases). The CDR3 runs 13 residues. The germline V and J ends were trimmed by 6 bases and 6 bases, with 15 bases remaining between them. Germline CDR1 MNHEY, CDR2 SVGAGI. CDR3 nucleotide sequence: TGTGCCAGCAGGAGGGTAGAGGAGGGCGAGCAGTACTTC. This encodes CASRRVEEGEQYF.

The chain uses TRBV7-9 and TRBJ1-1; D is undetermined. CDR1 and CDR2 from the germline V gene are SEHNR and FQNEAQ (reference sequence). The length of the CDR3 is 16 residues. The CDR3 nucleotides are TGTGCAGGGTCAGCAGCGGAGTGGGGAACTAAAACTGAAGCTTTCTTT. Its translation: CAGSAAEWGTKTEAFF. The full variable domain, its missing parts supplied by reference TRBV7-9 and TRBJ1-1, is DTGVSQNPRHKITKRGQNVTFRCDPISEHNRLYWYRQTLGQGPEFLTYFQNEAQLEKSRLLSDRFSAERPKGSFSTLEIQRTEQGDSAMYLCAGSAAEWGTKTEAFFGQGTRLTVV.

V is TRBV10-3 and J is TRBJ1-1; tentatively, D is TRBD1 (6 bases). The CDR3 covers 15 residues. Per germline, CDR1 ENHRY and CDR2 SYGVKD. The V end was cut by 6 bases, the J end by 5 bases, with 19 bases between. The CDR3 is CAISGRGLEKTEAFF. CDR3 in DNA: TGTGCCATCAGCGGAAGGGGGTTAGAAAAGACTGAAGCTTTCTTT.

The chain is built from TRBV5-6 and TRBJ2-1, with 9 bases that match TRBD1. The germline CDR1 and CDR2 sequences are SGHDT and YYEEEE. Unmatched junction bases numbered 8, after V lost 3 bases and J lost 1 base. The CDR3 covers 17 residues. CDR3 in amino acids: CASSSAHRGPSYNEQFF. The CDR3 DNA is TGTGCCAGCAGCTCGGCTCACAGGGGGCCATCCTACAATGAGCAGTTCTTC.

The rearrangement joins TRBV5-6 to TRBJ1-2; TRBD1 aligns across 9 bases. J gave up 8 bases and V 3 bases, and 8 bases lay outside the gene matches. Germline V CDR1 and CDR2: SGHDT, YYEEEE. The CDR3 is made up of 14 amino acids. The CDR3 protein is CASSWTGALNGYTF. The CDR3 nucleotides read TGTGCCAGCAGCTGGACAGGGGCGCTAAACGGCTACACCTTC. Full variable domain (rest looked up from reference TRBV5-6 and TRBJ1-2): DAGVTQSPTHLIKTRGQQVTLRCSPKSGHDTVSWYQQALGQGPQFIFQYYEEEERQRGNFPDRFSGHQFPNYSSELNVNALLLGDSALYLCASSWTGALNGYTFGSGTRLTVV.

This chain's CDR3 is CASGLVLQLSGSGTGELFF. The CDR3 DNA reads TGTGCTAGTGGTTTGGTTCTGCAACTTAGCGGGAGTGGGACCGGGGAGCTGTTTTTT. The V call is TRBV12-5, the J call TRBJ2-2, with 9 bases matching TRBD2. From germline, CDR1 is LGHNT and CDR2 FRNRAP. V dropped 0 bases and J dropped 5; count of bases not matched to a gene: 13. This CDR3 spans 19 amino acids. Using reference TRBV12-5 and TRBJ2-2 for the parts outside the CDR3, the full variable domain is DARVTQTPRHKVTEMGQEVTMRCQPILGHNTVFWYRQTMMQGLELLAYFRNRAPLDDSGMPKDRFSAEMPDATLATLKIQPSEPRDSAVYFCASGLVLQLSGSGTGELFFGEGSRLTVL.

V is TRBV6-1 and J is TRBJ1-5, with a weak D call TRBD1 (5 bases). The CDR3 totals 17 residues. V lost 4 bases, J lost 1 base, and 17 bases lay in between. In germline, CDR1 is MNHNS, CDR2 SASEGT. The CDR3: CASSGAGTFLSNQPQHF. The CDR3 region has the DNA TGTGCCAGCAGTGGCGCCGGGACTTTTCTAAGCAATCAGCCCCAGCATTTT.

This chain links TRBV28 with TRBJ1-1; D unresolved. This CDR3 contains 12 residues. Germline CDR1 and CDR2: MDHEN and SYDVKM. The V gene lost 7 bases and the J gene lost 4 bases, with 10 bases spanning the gap. The CDR3 coding sequence is TGTGCCAGCACTGAGTATGGCACTGAAGCTTTCTTT. This codes for CASTEYGTEAFF.

The chain combines TRBV6-5 with TRBJ2-5; weak D call: TRBD1 (7 bases). This CDR3 has 15 residues. Germline V lookup: CDR1 MNHEY, CDR2 SVGAGI. Between the trimmed V and J ends, which lost 6 bases and 2 bases, there was a span of 16 bases. The CDR3 coding sequence is TGTGCCAGCAGGGGGATTGCGGGACAGCAAGAGACCCAGTACTTC. Translation: CASRGIAGQQETQYF.

This clone occurred once. The chain recombines TRBV24-1 with TRBJ2-7, with 8 bases that match TRBD1. This CDR3 is built from 15 residues. Trimming cost V 4 bases and J 2 bases; bases outside gene matches: 6. Germline V gene data show CDR1 as KGHDR and CDR2 as SFDVKD. The CDR3 nucleotides read TGTGCCACCAGTGAGGGACAGGTTCCGCCCTACGAGCAGTACTTC. Its translation: CATSEGQVPPYEQYF.

The CDR3 DNA reads as TGTGCCAGCAGCTTAGATCTAGAGGCGGTCTATGGCTACACCTTC. Protein: CASSLDLEAVYGYTF. This chain links TRBV11-2 with TRBJ1-2; D uncertain. Germline lookup yields CDR1 SGHAT and CDR2 FQNNGV. The CDR3 covers 15 residues. Trimming pared 0 bases from V and 4 bases from J, leaving 12 bases between.

Details on this clone: Other DNA sequences of this sample code for an identical CDR3. The rearrangement joins TRBV10-3 to TRBJ1-5; D possibly corresponds to TRBD1 (6 bases). Germline CDR1 ENHRY, CDR2 SYGVKD. V gave up 3 bases and J gave up 7 bases, with 10 bases separating them. The CDR3 sequence is 13 residues long. CDR3 sequence reads: CAISESGGQPQHF. For the CDR3, the DNA is TGTGCCATCAGTGAATCTGGGGGCCAGCCCCAGCATTTT.